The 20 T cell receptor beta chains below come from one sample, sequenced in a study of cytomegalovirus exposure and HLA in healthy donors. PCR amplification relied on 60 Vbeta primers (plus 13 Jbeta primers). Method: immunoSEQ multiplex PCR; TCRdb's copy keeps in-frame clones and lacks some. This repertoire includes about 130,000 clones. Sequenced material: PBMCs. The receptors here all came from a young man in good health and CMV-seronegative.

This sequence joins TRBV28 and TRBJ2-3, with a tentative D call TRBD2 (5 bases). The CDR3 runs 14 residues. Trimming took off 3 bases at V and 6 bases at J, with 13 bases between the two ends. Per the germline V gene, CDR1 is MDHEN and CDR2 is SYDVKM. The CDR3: CASSFPGRDDTQYF. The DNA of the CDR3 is TGTGCCAGCAGTTTTCCGGGAAGGGATGATACGCAGTATTTT.

The CDR3 reads CASSQDEVRVIEQYF. DNA of the CDR3: TGTGCCAGCAGCCAAGATGAGGTCAGGGTGATCGAGCAGTACTTC. The chain couples TRBV14 to TRBJ2-7, with D maybe TRBD1 (5 bases). The CDR3 contains 15 residues. Trimming took off 0 bases at V and 6 bases at J, with 15 bases between the two ends. Germline lookup yields CDR1 SGHDN and CDR2 FVKESK.

CDR3 amino acids: CASSPGGSADYEQYF. CDR3 nucleotide sequence: TGTGCCAGCAGCCCTGGGGGGTCGGCCGACTACGAGCAGTACTTC. The chain combines TRBV6-5 with TRBJ2-7; D may be TRBD2 (6 bases). Per the germline V gene, CDR1 is MNHEY and CDR2 is SVGAGI. V was cut by 6 bases and J by 3 bases, with 18 bases left in between. The CDR3 is made up of 15 amino acids.

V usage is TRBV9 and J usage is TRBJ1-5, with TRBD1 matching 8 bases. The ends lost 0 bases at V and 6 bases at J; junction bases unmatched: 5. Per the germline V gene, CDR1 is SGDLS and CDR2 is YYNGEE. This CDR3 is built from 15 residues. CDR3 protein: CASSVAAGGTQPQHF. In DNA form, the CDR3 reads TGTGCCAGCAGCGTAGCGGCAGGGGGCACTCAGCCCCAGCATTTT.

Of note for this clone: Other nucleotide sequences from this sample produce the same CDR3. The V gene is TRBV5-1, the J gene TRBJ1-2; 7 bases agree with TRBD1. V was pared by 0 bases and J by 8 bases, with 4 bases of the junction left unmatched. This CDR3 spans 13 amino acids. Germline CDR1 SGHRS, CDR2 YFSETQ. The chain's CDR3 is CASSLEGARGYTF. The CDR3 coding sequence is TGCGCCAGCAGCTTGGAGGGGGCCCGGGGCTACACCTTC.

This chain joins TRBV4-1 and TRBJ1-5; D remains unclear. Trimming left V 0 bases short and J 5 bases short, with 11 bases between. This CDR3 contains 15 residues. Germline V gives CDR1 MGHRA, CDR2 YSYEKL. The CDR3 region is CASSQDNLAHQPQHF. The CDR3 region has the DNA TGCGCCAGCAGCCAAGATAATCTAGCACATCAGCCCCAGCATTTT.

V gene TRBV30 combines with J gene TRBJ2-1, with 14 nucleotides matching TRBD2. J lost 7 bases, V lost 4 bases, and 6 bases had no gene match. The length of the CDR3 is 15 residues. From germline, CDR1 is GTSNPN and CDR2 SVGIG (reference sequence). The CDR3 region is CAWTVGTSGGNEQFF. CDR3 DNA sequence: TGTGCCTGGACGGTGGGGACTAGCGGGGGTAATGAGCAGTTCTTC.

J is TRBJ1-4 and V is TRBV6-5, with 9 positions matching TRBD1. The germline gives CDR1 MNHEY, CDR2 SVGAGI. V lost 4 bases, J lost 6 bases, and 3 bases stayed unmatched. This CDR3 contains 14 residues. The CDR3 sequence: CASSLGQGHEKLFF. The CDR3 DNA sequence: TGTGCCAGCAGTTTGGGACAGGGCCATGAAAAACTGTTTTTT.

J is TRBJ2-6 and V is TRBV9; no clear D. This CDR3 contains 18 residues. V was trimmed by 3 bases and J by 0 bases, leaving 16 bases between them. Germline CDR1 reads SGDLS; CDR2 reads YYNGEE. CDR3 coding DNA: TGTGCCAGCAGCGCCCCGCTGACCAGGATCTCTGGGGCCAACGTCCTGACTTTC. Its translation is CASSAPLTRISGANVLTF.

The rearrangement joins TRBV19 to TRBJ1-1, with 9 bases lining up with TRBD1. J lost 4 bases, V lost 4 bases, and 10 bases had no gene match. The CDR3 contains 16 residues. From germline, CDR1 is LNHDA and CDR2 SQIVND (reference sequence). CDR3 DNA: TGTGCCAGTAGTACAACCCGAGGACAGGGGCGCACTGAAGCTTTCTTT. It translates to CASSTTRGQGRTEAFF.

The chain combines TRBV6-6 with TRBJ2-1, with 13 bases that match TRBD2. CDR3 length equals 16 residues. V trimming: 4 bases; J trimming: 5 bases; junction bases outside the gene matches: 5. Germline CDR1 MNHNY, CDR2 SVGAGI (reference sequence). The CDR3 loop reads CASSWTSGRQDNEQFF. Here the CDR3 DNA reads TGTGCCAGCAGTTGGACTAGCGGGAGACAGGACAATGAGCAGTTCTTC.

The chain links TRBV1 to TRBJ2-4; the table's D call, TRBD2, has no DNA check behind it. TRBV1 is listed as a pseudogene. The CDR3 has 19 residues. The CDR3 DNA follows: TGCACCAGCAGCCGCTCCGGGGTGTCGGCTAGCGGGAGTCGGCACATTCAGTACTTC. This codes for CTSSRSGVSASGSRHIQYF.

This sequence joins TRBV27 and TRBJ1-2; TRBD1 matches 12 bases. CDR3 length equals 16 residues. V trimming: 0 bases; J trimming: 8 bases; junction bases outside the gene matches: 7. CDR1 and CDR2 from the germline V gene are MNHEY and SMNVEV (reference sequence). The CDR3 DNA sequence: TGTGCCAGCAGTTTATCGGGGGGGACAGGGGGCAGCGGCTACACCTTC. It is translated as CASSLSGGTGGSGYTF.

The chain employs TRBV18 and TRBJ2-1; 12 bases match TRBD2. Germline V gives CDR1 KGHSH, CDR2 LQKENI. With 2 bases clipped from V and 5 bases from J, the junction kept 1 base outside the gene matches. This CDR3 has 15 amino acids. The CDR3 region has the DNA TGTGCCAGCTCACCAACTAGCGGGGGGAACAATGAGCAGTTCTTC. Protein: CASSPTSGGNNEQFF.

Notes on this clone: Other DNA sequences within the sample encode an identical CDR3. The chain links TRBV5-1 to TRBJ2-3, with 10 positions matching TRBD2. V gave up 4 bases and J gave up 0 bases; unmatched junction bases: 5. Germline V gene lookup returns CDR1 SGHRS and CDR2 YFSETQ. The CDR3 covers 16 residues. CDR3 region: CASSPGLAASTDTQYF. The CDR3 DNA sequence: TGCGCCAGCAGCCCCGGACTAGCGGCGAGCACAGATACGCAGTATTTT. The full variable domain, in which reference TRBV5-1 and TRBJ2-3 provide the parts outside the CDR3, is KAGVTQTPRYLIKTRGQQVTLSCSPISGHRSVSWYQQTPGQGLQFLFEYFSETQRNKGNFPGRFSGRQFSNSRSEMNVSTLELGDSALYLCASSPGLAASTDTQYFGPGTRLTVL.

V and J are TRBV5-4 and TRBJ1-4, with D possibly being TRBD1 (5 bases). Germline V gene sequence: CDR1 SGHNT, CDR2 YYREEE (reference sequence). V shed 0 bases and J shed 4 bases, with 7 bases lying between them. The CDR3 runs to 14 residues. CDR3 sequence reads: CASSLGGGNEKLFF. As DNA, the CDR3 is TGTGCCAGCAGCTTGGGGGGGGGTAATGAAAAACTGTTTTTT.

The CDR3 DNA sequence: TGTGCCTGGAGTAGAACAGGGGGAACTGAAGCTTTCTTT. This codes for CAWSRTGGTEAFF. The gene calls are TRBV30 and TRBJ1-1; 8 bases map to TRBD1. Germline trimming cut 2 bases from V and 5 bases from J; bases unmatched to any gene: 4. Germline V CDR1 and CDR2: GTSNPN, SVGIG (reference sequence). The CDR3 extends over 13 amino acids.

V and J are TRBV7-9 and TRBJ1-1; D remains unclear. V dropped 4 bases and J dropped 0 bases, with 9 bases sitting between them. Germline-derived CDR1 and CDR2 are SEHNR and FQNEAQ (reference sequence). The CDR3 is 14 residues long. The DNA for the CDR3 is TGTGCCAGCAGCTCGGAGCCCATGAACACTGAAGCTTTCTTT. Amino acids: CASSSEPMNTEAFF.

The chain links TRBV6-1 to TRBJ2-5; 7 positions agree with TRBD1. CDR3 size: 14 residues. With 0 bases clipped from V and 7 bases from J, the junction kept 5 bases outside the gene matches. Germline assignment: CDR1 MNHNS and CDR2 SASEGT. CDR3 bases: TGTGCCAGCAGTGAAGCGAGGGGGCCGGGGACCCAGTACTTC. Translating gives CASSEARGPGTQYF.

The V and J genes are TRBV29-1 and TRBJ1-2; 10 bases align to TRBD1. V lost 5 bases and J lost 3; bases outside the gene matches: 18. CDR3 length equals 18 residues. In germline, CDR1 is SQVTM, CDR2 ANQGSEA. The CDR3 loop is CSVSQRGGVGQGDYGYTF. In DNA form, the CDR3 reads TGCAGCGTTTCACAAAGGGGAGGGGTCGGACAGGGGGACTATGGCTACACCTTC.